This T cell receptor (beta chain) was recorded in a study of T cell repertoires in cytomegalovirus infection. This clonotype was picked up many times. Its specificity is unknown. MiXCR was run by TCRdb on the reads, yielding one entry per CDR3 protein. This table holds fewer than 200,000 distinct CDR3 sequences, about 20% found once. CDR1 is SGHTA and CDR2 is FQGNSA in the germline V gene. The V end lost 3 bases, the J end lost 3 bases, and 8 bases lay between the germline ends. The CDR3 runs to 13 residues. Study conclusions and caveats: People with CMV and the relevant HLA were identified by cumulative public TCR beta family frequency.

What was sequenced was PBMCs. The gene calls are TRBV7-2 and TRBJ2-5, with a possible D match to TRBD1 (6 bases). This TCR came from a human donor in good health (CMV status not recorded). Some clones in this sample may be carry-over from other donors' samples. The CDR3 bases are TGTGCCAGCAGCTTCGCAGGGGAAGAGACCCAGTACTTC. Translated, it gives CASSFAGEETQYF.